These 14 T cell receptor beta chains came from one sample sequenced in a study of T cells in Graves' hyperthyroidism and ophthalmopathy. Using RNA transcripts as the source, TCR beta CDR3 regions were amplified. RT-PCR in the first round (using the HTBI primer set) targeted the TCR CDR3. Via MiXCR, TCRdb re-called the multiplex PCR reads, giving one row per CDR3 protein. The data hold around 420,000 distinct CDR3 sequences, with 15% to 18% observed a single time. Sequencing was performed on blood. The receptors here all came from a young woman with Graves' hyperthyroidism.

This clonotype came up many times. The chain links TRBV11-2 to TRBJ1-6; tentative D call: TRBD1 (5 bases). V was cut by 8 bases and J by 0 bases, with 8 bases left in between. CDR3 length equals 14 residues. Germline V gives CDR1 SGHAT, CDR2 FQNNGV. This chain's CDR3 is CASRGSSYNSPLHF. The CDR3 DNA sequence: TGTGCCAGCCGGGGGAGCTCCTATAATTCACCCCTCCACTTT. Based on the CDR3 plus reference TRBV11-2 and TRBJ1-6, the full variable domain is EAGVAQSPRYKIIEKRQSVAFWCNPISGHATLYWYQQILGQGPKLLIQFQNNGVVDDSQLPKDRFSAERLKGVDSTLKIQPAKLEDSAVYLCASRGSSYNSPLHFGNGTRLTVT.

This clonotype was recorded at least ten times. The J gene is TRBJ1-2, the V gene TRBV20-1; the match to TRBD1 covers 9 bases. V trimming: 7 bases; J trimming: 5 bases; junction bases outside the gene matches: 8. Germline loops: CDR1 DFQATT, CDR2 SNEGSKA (reference sequence). The CDR3 runs 13 residues. CDR3 coding DNA: TGCAGTGTCAGTACCGGGACAGGGTATGGCTACACCTTC. Amino acids: CSVSTGTGYGYTF.

This clonotype was detected a few times. V and J are TRBV27 and TRBJ2-7; unclear D gene. The V end lost 6 bases, the J end lost 4 bases, and 16 bases lay between the germline ends. Germline V CDR1 and CDR2: MNHEY, SMNVEV (reference sequence). This CDR3 is 14 amino acids long. The CDR3 DNA is TGTGCCAGCAGCATCTGGGGTCCCCCTTACGAGCAGTACTTC. Protein: CASSIWGPPYEQYF.

V gene TRBV9 combines with J gene TRBJ2-7; D might be TRBD2 (5 bases). Germline V gene lookup returns CDR1 SGDLS and CDR2 YYNGEE. Deletions cut 0 bases from V and 0 bases from J, with 13 bases between. This CDR3 has 16 amino acids. The CDR3 reads CASSVERSSSSYEQYF. Written as DNA, the CDR3 is TGTGCCAGCAGCGTAGAGAGGTCTAGCAGCTCCTACGAGCAGTACTTC. Full variable domain (outside the CDR3, taken from reference TRBV9 and TRBJ2-7): DSGVTQTPKHLITATGQRVTLRCSPRSGDLSVYWYQQSLDQGLQFLIQYYNGEERAKGNILERFSAQQFPDLHSELNLSSLELGDSALYFCASSVERSSSSYEQYFGPGTRLTVT.

This clonotype was recorded many times. The chain recombines TRBV6-2 or TRBV6-3 with TRBJ2-4, with D unclear. V was cut by 5 bases and J by 4 bases, with 9 bases left in between. CDR3 length: 13 residues. Germline V gene data show CDR1 as MNHEY and CDR2 as SVGEGT. CDR3 nucleotide sequence: TGTGCCAGCAGTCCCATTCGGAAAAACATTCAGTACTTC. It codes for CASSPIRKNIQYF.

This clonotype has ten or more counts. The chain links TRBV6-1 to TRBJ1-1; a possible D gene is TRBD1 (6 bases). Germline V gives CDR1 MNHNS, CDR2 SASEGT. The CDR3 extends over 14 amino acids. The V end was cut by 6 bases, the J end by 3 bases, with 14 bases between. The CDR3 is CASSYTGQYTEAFF. Here the CDR3 DNA reads TGTGCCAGCAGCTACACCGGACAGTACACTGAAGCTTTCTTT.

Details on this clonotype: A read error may be the cause here, since a much bigger clone is one base away. The chain uses TRBV20-1 and TRBJ2-3, with TRBD2 as a possible D gene (6 bases). The germline CDR1 and CDR2 sequences are DFQATT and SNEGSKA (reference sequence). The V and J ends lost 0 bases and 3 bases respectively, with 10 bases between them. This CDR3 is built from 14 residues. CDR3 in DNA: TGCAGTGCTAGAGATACGGGAGTAACAGATACGCAGTATTTT. The encoded protein is CSARDTGVTDTQYF.

At least ten counts were recorded for this clonotype. The chain joins TRBV27 to TRBJ2-1; TRBD1 agrees at 7 bases. V gave up 2 bases and J gave up 7 bases; unmatched junction bases: 5. The CDR3 totals 14 residues. Germline loops: CDR1 MNHEY, CDR2 SMNVEV (reference sequence). CDR3 nucleotide sequence: TGTGCCAGCAGTTTACAGGGGGTTGCAAATGAGCAGTTCTTC. Encoded protein: CASSLQGVANEQFF.

The chain employs TRBV4-1 and TRBJ2-5; D uncertain. This CDR3 is 13 amino acids long. The germline V gene encodes CDR1 MGHRA and CDR2 YSYEKL. Trimming shortened V by 5 bases and J by 13 bases, and 20 bases separated the two germline ends. The CDR3 sequence: CASSLPGEVGRYF. The DNA of the CDR3 is TGCGCCAGCAGCTTGCCGGGCGAAGTGGGAAGGTACTTC.

The gene calls are TRBV7-9 and TRBJ2-7; D is ambiguous. Germline V gene sequence: CDR1 SEHNR, CDR2 FQNEAQ (reference sequence). Deletions cut 0 bases from V and 4 bases from J, with 13 bases between. The CDR3 sequence is 15 residues long. CDR3 sequence: CASSLAWQIDYEQYF. CDR3 in DNA: TGTGCCAGCAGCTTAGCGTGGCAGATTGATTACGAGCAGTACTTC.

This clonotype was seen many times. This rearrangement joins TRBV7-8 to TRBJ2-7; 12 nucleotides agree with TRBD2. CDR1 and CDR2 (germline): SGHVS, FQNEAQ. This CDR3 spans 16 amino acids. The trim removed 3 bases at V and 2 bases at J, leaving 5 bases unmatched. This CDR3 is CASSFTRTSGAYEQYF. The DNA of the CDR3 is TGTGCCAGCAGCTTCACCAGGACTAGCGGGGCCTACGAGCAGTACTTC.

This clonotype was detected a few times. The chain combines TRBV6-1 with TRBJ1-2, with 7 positions matching TRBD1. CDR3 size: 13 residues. Trimming removed 6 bases from V and 0 bases from J; junction bases left unmatched: 1. Germline loops: CDR1 MNHNS, CDR2 SASEGT. The CDR3 DNA is TGTGCCAGCAGGACAGGGCCTAACTATGGCTACACCTTC. As protein: CASRTGPNYGYTF.

To note about this clonotype: Compared with germline, one end of the junction differs, possibly owing to a read error. The V call is TRBV5-1, the J call TRBJ2-1; D call uncertain. Germline V CDR1 and CDR2: SGHRS, YFSETQ. The CDR3 has 13 residues. The CDR3 region has the DNA TGTGCCAGCAGCTTGGCACTCCTCAATGAGCAGTTCTTC. It specifies CASSLALLNEQFF.

On this clonotype: This clone may be a read error of a much larger clone one base away. The V call is TRBV18, the J call TRBJ2-1; 7 bases match TRBD2. The DNA end is a closer match to TRBJ2-7, so the J assignment may be wrong. CDR3 size: 15 residues. CDR1 and CDR2 (germline): KGHSH, LQKENI. CDR3 DNA sequence: TGTGCCAGCGCACATGTAAGCGGGATTGGGAATGAGCAGTACTTC. It specifies CASAHVSGIGNEQYF.